The 14 T cell receptor beta chains given below trace back to one sample, sequenced in a study of shared clonotypes between healthy human individuals. Measured with immunoSEQ multiplex PCR; TCRdb has only the in-frame clones, and not every one. The sample shows 800,000 or so clones, roughly 96% of them seen only once. Positively selected for CCR7, the CD45RO-negative cells used as naive CD8 cells excluded terminally differentiated effector memory CD45RA+ cells. Sample: naive CD8+ T cells sorted from blood. Receptors were obtained from a man aged 25-45 years in good health.

The chain has TRBV19 and TRBJ2-3; D call uncertain. CDR1 and CDR2 from the germline V gene are LNHDA and SQIVND (reference sequence). The CDR3 runs 16 residues. V was trimmed by 5 bases and J by 0 bases, leaving 15 bases between them. In nucleotides, the CDR3 is TGTGCCAGTAGTTCACGGACCTTGATGAGCACAGATACGCAGTATTTT. It encodes CASSSRTLMSTDTQYF.

Notes on this clone: This same CDR3 is encoded by further DNA sequences in the sample. V gene TRBV7-9 combines with J gene TRBJ1-1, with no clear D. Germline V gives CDR1 SEHNR, CDR2 FQNEAQ (reference sequence). The CDR3 sequence is 11 residues long. Trimming removed 4 bases from V and 2 bases from J, with 2 bases in between. CDR3 DNA: TGTGCCAGCAGCTCAAACACTGAAGCTTTCTTT. Protein: CASSSNTEAFF.

The chain's CDR3 is CASSLAGFSYEQYF. The DNA of the CDR3 is TGTGCCAGCAGCTTAGCGGGCTTCTCCTACGAGCAGTACTTC. This chain connects TRBV7-9 to TRBJ2-7; D is unclear. Germline V gene data show CDR1 as SEHNR and CDR2 as FQNEAQ (reference sequence). The CDR3 has 14 amino acids. Trimming pared 0 bases from V and 0 bases from J, leaving 6 bases between.

The rearrangement uses TRBV27 and TRBJ2-1, with D tentatively TRBD1 (5 bases). V was cut by 4 bases and J by 5 bases, with 15 bases left in between. The CDR3 spans 15 residues. Germline V lookup: CDR1 MNHEY, CDR2 SMNVEV (reference sequence). CDR3 in DNA: TGTGCCAGCAGTTCCTACCTGACAGATAACAATGAGCAGTTCTTC. The encoded protein is CASSSYLTDNNEQFF.

The V call is TRBV7-8, the J call TRBJ1-1; 8 bases match TRBD1. The CDR3 extends over 15 amino acids. After removal of 1 base from V and 8 bases from J, the junction contained 9 bases not matched to a gene. Germline assignment: CDR1 SGHVS and CDR2 FQNEAQ. The CDR3 protein is CASSLVVRGPLEAFF. CDR3 DNA sequence: TGTGCCAGCAGCTTAGTCGTCAGGGGGCCCCTGGAAGCTTTCTTT.

J is TRBJ2-7 and V is TRBV9; D possibly uses TRBD1 or TRBD2 (6 bases each). The ends were cut back, 1 base at V and 5 bases at J, with 16 bases in the middle. The CDR3 length is 15 residues. Per the germline V gene, CDR1 is SGDLS and CDR2 is YYNGEE. The CDR3 DNA is TGTGCCAGCAGCGTATCGGGGGCTGGGTCGGACGAGCAGTACTTC. It translates to CASSVSGAGSDEQYF.

The chain is built from TRBV10-3 and TRBJ2-3; no reliable D call. Germline values: CDR1 ENHRY, CDR2 SYGVKD. V shed 8 bases and J shed 2 bases, with 20 bases lying between them. The CDR3 loop spans 16 amino acids. This CDR3 is CAIGSTSQRHTDTQYF. CDR3 DNA: TGTGCCATCGGTTCGACATCGCAAAGGCACACAGATACGCAGTATTTT.

The chain joins TRBV27 to TRBJ1-5; D is undetermined. The V end lost 2 bases, the J end lost 3 bases, and 8 bases lay between the germline ends. CDR3 length: 14 residues. Germline assignment: CDR1 MNHEY and CDR2 SMNVEV (reference sequence). CDR3 DNA: TGTGCCAGCAGTTTAATAGGCCCCAATCAGCCCCAGCATTTT. As protein: CASSLIGPNQPQHF.

In this sample, this clone turned up a few times. The chain is built from TRBV27 and TRBJ1-2; D is uncertain. Germline lookup yields CDR1 MNHEY and CDR2 SMNVEV (reference sequence). With 6 bases removed from V and 6 bases from J, the gap between germline ends came to 14 bases. The length of the CDR3 is 13 residues. The CDR3 reads CASSPIISDGYTF. As DNA, the CDR3 is TGTGCCAGCAGCCCTATCATTTCCGATGGCTACACCTTC.

CDR3 DNA: TGTGCCAGCAGCCCAGGGACTAGCAGAACCTACGAGCAGTACTTC. This sequence encodes CASSPGTSRTYEQYF. The chain links TRBV14 to TRBJ2-7, with 9 bases matching TRBD2. The CDR3 sequence is 15 residues long. The V and J ends lost 4 bases and 2 bases, in that order; junction bases with no gene match: 6. Germline V lookup: CDR1 SGHDN, CDR2 FVKESK.

The CDR3 sequence: CASSLSGAEKYF. DNA of the CDR3: TGTGCCAGCAGCTTGAGCGGGGCGGAGAAGTACTTC. The chain recombines TRBV5-4 with TRBJ2-7; 7 nucleotides agree with TRBD2. Germline loops: CDR1 SGHNT, CDR2 YYREEE (reference sequence). The CDR3 has 12 residues. The junction had 6 bases not matched to a gene; V was cut back by 1 base and J by 11 bases.

On this clone itself: An end of the junction does not agree with germline; a read error may underlie this. The chain employs TRBV5-5 and TRBJ2-3, with 8 positions matching TRBD1. From germline, CDR1 is SGHKS and CDR2 YYEKEE (reference sequence). The CDR3 length is 16 residues. As DNA, the CDR3 is TGTGCCAGCAGATTGGGGACAGGTGGAAAAGCAGATACGCAGTATTTT. Translated, it gives CASRLGTGGKADTQYF.

The chain has TRBV7-9 and TRBJ2-7; 8 positions match TRBD1. This CDR3 comprises 16 residues. Germline assignment: CDR1 SEHNR and CDR2 FQNEAQ (reference sequence). The J segment lost 5 bases and the V segment lost 5 bases, leaving 14 bases of the junction unmatched. CDR3 in DNA: TGTGCCAGCAGCGGTCCCGGGTCGAGACAGGGGAACGAGCAGTACTTC. This codes for CASSGPGSRQGNEQYF.

This clone appeared a single time. The CDR3 spells CASSRTGSNQPQHF. The CDR3 bases are TGTGCCAGCAGTCGGACAGGGAGTAATCAGCCCCAGCATTTT. The rearrangement links TRBV28 to TRBJ1-5; 8 bases align to TRBD1. The CDR3 is made up of 14 amino acids. From germline, CDR1 is MDHEN and CDR2 SYDVKM. The junction had 4 bases not matched to a gene; V was cut back by 5 bases and J by 4 bases.